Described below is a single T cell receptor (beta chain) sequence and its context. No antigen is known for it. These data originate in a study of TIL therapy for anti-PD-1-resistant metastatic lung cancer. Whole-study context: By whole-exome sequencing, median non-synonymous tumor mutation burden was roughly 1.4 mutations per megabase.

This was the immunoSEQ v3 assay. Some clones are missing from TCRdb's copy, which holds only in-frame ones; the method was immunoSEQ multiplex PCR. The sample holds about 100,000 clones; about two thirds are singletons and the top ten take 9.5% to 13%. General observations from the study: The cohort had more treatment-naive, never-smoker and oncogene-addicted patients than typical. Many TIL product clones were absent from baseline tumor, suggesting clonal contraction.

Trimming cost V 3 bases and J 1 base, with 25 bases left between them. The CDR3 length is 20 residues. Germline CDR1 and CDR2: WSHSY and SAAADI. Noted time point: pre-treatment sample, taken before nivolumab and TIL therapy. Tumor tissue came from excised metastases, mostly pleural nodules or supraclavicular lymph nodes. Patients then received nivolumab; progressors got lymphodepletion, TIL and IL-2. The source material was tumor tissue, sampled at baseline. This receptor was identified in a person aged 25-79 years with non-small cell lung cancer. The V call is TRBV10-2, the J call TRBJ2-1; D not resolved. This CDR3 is CASSDPLSPGSIWSYNEQFF. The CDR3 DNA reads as TGCGCCAGCAGTGACCCCCTTTCACCGGGTTCAATTTGGTCCTACAATGAGCAGTTCTTC.